This entry describes one TCR beta chain. The germline CDR1 and CDR2 sequences are LNHDA and SQIVND (reference sequence). The CDR3 extends over 14 amino acids. The V gene end was trimmed by 3 bases and the J gene end by 5 bases; junction bases not matched to a gene: 4. Some clones are missing from TCRdb's copy, which holds only in-frame ones; the method was immunoSEQ multiplex PCR. In the table there are 130,000 or so clones, approximately 84% of which are singletons. This record comes from a study of blood T cell repertoires in COVID-19. This clonotype was obtained from a woman older than 75 with acute or convalescent COVID-19. V is TRBV19 and J is TRBJ2-5; 9 nucleotides line up with TRBD1. The sequenced material came from peripheral blood. This CDR3 is CASSIGQGTETQYF. Written as DNA, the CDR3 is TGTGCCAGTAGTATTGGACAGGGGACCGAGACCCAGTACTTC. Based on the CDR3 plus reference TRBV19 and TRBJ2-5, the full variable domain is DGGITQSPKYLFRKEGQNVTLSCEQNLNHDAMYWYRQDPGQGLRLIYYSQIVNDFQKGDIAEGYSVSREKKESFPLTVTSAQKNPTAFYLCASSIGQGTETQYFGPGTRLLVL.